The 21 T cell receptor beta chains listed next were all sequenced from one sample in a study of high-grade serous ovarian cancer treatment subgroups (dated by TCRdb to the early 2020s). Tumor samples were obtained before definitive surgery or chemotherapy. The protocol used for the library was the immunoSEQ multiplex PCR assay. Imported from immuneACCESS, the table was reduced by TCRdb to in-frame sequences with V and J called. These copies leave out some clones; in studies compared against another copy, an unresolved V gene accounts for under half, and the cause of the remainder is not known. Across this sample there are 30,000 or so clones, with under 90% seen only once. In total, the top ten clones hold roughly 2% of the sample. Input material: tumor tissue. The origin of the receptors is a human donor with high-grade serous ovarian cancer.

This chain uses TRBV6-5 with TRBJ2-7; maybe TRBD1 (6 bases). This CDR3 is built from 16 residues. V was pared by 0 bases and J by 1 base, with 13 bases between. CDR1 is MNHEY and CDR2 is SVGAGI in the germline V gene. The CDR3 is CASSYSGGQGSYEQYF. The CDR3 DNA is TGTGCCAGCAGTTACTCTGGGGGCCAGGGATCCTACGAGCAGTACTTC.

This chain uses TRBV7-9 with TRBJ2-7, with D unresolved. This CDR3 has 11 amino acids. Germline loops: CDR1 SEHNR, CDR2 FQNEAQ (reference sequence). The V end lost 4 bases, the J end lost 6 bases, and 7 bases lay between the germline ends. The CDR3 DNA follows: TGTGCCAGCAGCTCAGGTCCCGAGCAGTACTTC. This codes for CASSSGPEQYF.

The chain joins TRBV6-6 to TRBJ2-3, with 10 bases lining up with TRBD2. CDR3 length equals 15 residues. Germline CDR1 MNHNY, CDR2 SVGAGI (reference sequence). V shed 6 bases and J 4 bases; nucleotides not matched to a gene: 7. CDR3: CASSKREGLADTQYF. The CDR3 DNA reads as TGTGCCAGCAGCAAGCGGGAGGGCCTTGCAGATACGCAGTATTTT.

This clone was seen once. The rearrangement joins TRBV7-3 to TRBJ2-3; D call uncertain. This CDR3 spans 16 amino acids. Germline-derived CDR1 and CDR2 are SGHTA and FQGTGA. Trimming shortened V by 1 base and J by 2 bases, and 13 bases separated the two germline ends. CDR3 sequence: CASSLIGSRFTDTQYF. CDR3 DNA: TGTGCCAGCAGCTTAATTGGTTCCAGGTTCACAGATACGCAGTATTTT.

The chain joins TRBV5-1 to TRBJ2-1; no definite D call. Trimming cost V 4 bases and J 4 bases, with 24 bases left between them. The CDR3 spans 18 residues. CDR1 is SGHRS and CDR2 is YFSETQ in the germline V gene. Here the CDR3 DNA reads TGCGCCAGCAGCGCCTTGACCACCTTCGGCTCCTCTTACAATGAGCAGTTCTTC. This translates into CASSALTTFGSSYNEQFF.

The chain links TRBV7-8 to TRBJ1-5; TRBD1 agrees at 9 bases. The CDR3 length is 15 residues. Germline V CDR1 and CDR2: SGHVS, FQNEAQ. With 7 bases clipped from V and 1 base from J, the junction kept 5 bases outside the gene matches. Here the CDR3 reads CASTRTGGSNQPQHF. The DNA for the CDR3 is TGTGCCAGCACCCGAACAGGGGGCAGCAATCAGCCCCAGCATTTT.

The chain uses TRBV19 and TRBJ2-5, with D possibly being TRBD2 (5 bases). Germline assignment: CDR1 LNHDA and CDR2 SQIVND (reference sequence). This CDR3 has 12 residues. V was shortened by 4 bases and J by 5 bases, with 8 bases between the two germline ends. The CDR3 DNA reads as TGTGCCAGTAGTAGTGGCGGGGAGACCCAGTACTTC. This codes for CASSSGGETQYF.

This chain connects TRBV5-6 to TRBJ1-2; D gene ambiguous. The CDR3 spans 14 residues. From germline, CDR1 is SGHDT and CDR2 YYEEEE. The V end lost 0 bases, the J end lost 10 bases, and 16 bases lay between the germline ends. CDR3 protein: CASSLAMDPGDYTF. DNA of the CDR3: TGTGCCAGCAGCTTGGCCATGGACCCGGGAGACTACACCTTC. Filled out from reference TRBV5-6 and TRBJ1-2, the complete variable domain reads DAGVTQSPTHLIKTRGQQVTLRCSPKSGHDTVSWYQQALGQGPQFIFQYYEEEERQRGNFPDRFSGHQFPNYSSELNVNALLLGDSALYLCASSLAMDPGDYTFGSGTRLTVV.

This clone was found a few times. This chain joins TRBV5-6 and TRBJ2-1, with TRBD2 matching over 9 bases. With 2 bases clipped from V and 2 bases from J, the junction kept 2 bases outside the gene matches. The CDR3 extends over 15 amino acids. Per the germline V gene, CDR1 is SGHDT and CDR2 is YYEEEE. CDR3 region: CASSFGGRAYNEQFF. CDR3 nucleotides: TGTGCCAGCAGCTTCGGCGGGAGGGCCTACAATGAGCAGTTCTTC.

The chain joins TRBV9 to TRBJ1-1; perhaps TRBD1 as D (6 bases). The CDR3 is 16 residues long. Trimming pared 0 bases from V and 1 base from J, leaving 13 bases between. Per the germline V gene, CDR1 is SGDLS and CDR2 is YYNGEE. The CDR3 loop reads CASSVDGGRRNTEAFF. CDR3 sequence (DNA): TGTGCCAGCAGCGTAGACGGGGGGCGGAGGAACACTGAAGCTTTCTTT.

V and J are TRBV6-1 and TRBJ2-1; D not certain. CDR1 and CDR2 (germline): MNHNS, SASEGT. There are 14 residues in the CDR3. With 4 bases removed from V and 9 bases from J, the gap between germline ends came to 16 bases. CDR3 in DNA: TGTGCCAGCAGTGTGATGGATCCTAGGCGTGAGCAGTTCTTC. Translating gives CASSVMDPRREQFF.

The CDR3 protein is CASSLRGPTGELFF. The CDR3 region has the DNA TGTGCCAGCTCCCTCCGGGGCCCCACCGGGGAGCTGTTTTTT. The V and J genes are TRBV18 and TRBJ2-2, with D perhaps TRBD1 or TRBD2 (5 bases each). The CDR3 extends over 14 amino acids. Germline CDR1 and CDR2: KGHSH and LQKENI. The V end lost 6 bases, the J end lost 4 bases, and 12 bases lay between the germline ends.

V and J are TRBV6-5 and TRBJ2-7; D is unresolved. Deletions cut 6 bases from V and 3 bases from J, with 18 bases between. Germline CDR1 and CDR2: MNHEY and SVGAGI. The CDR3 is 15 residues long. The CDR3 spells CASRVKSPAFYEQYF. CDR3 DNA: TGTGCCAGCAGGGTCAAGTCGCCCGCTTTCTACGAGCAGTACTTC.

A single count supports this clone. The chain recombines TRBV19 with TRBJ2-1, with D possibly TRBD2 on 5 matching bases. The CDR3 sequence is 13 residues long. In germline, CDR1 is LNHDA, CDR2 SQIVND (reference sequence). V was shortened by 5 bases and J by 4 bases, with 9 bases between the two germline ends. The CDR3 coding sequence is TGTGCCAGTAGTCTCGGGGATTACAATGAGCAGTTCTTC. This gives the protein CASSLGDYNEQFF.

The CDR3 nucleotides are TGTGCCAGCATCAAACCCGGGACAGCTGGGGGAGTAGCTTTCTTT. This encodes CASIKPGTAGGVAFF. The chain joins TRBV6-5 to TRBJ1-1; 7 positions agree with TRBD1. There are 15 residues in the CDR3. The germline CDR1 and CDR2 sequences are MNHEY and SVGAGI. The trim removed 7 bases at V and 10 bases at J, leaving 18 bases unmatched.

The CDR3, as DNA: TGCGCCAGCAGCCAAGACTTAGGGTGGATGCGCGATGAGCAGTTCTTC. Translation: CASSQDLGWMRDEQFF. The chain links TRBV4-1 to TRBJ2-1; D gene unclear. Germline CDR1 and CDR2: MGHRA and YSYEKL. V lost 0 bases to trimming and J lost 8 bases, with 17 bases between them. CDR3 length: 16 residues.

The chain uses TRBV2 and TRBJ2-2, with TRBD2 matching 8 bases. The CDR3 runs 13 residues. Per the germline V gene, CDR1 is SNHLY and CDR2 is FYNNEI. V gave up 7 bases and J gave up 4 bases; unmatched junction bases: 2. The CDR3 coding sequence is TGTGCCAGCAACGGGAGGGTCACCGGGGAGCTGTTTTTT. Translating gives CASNGRVTGELFF. Supplemented by reference TRBV2 and TRBJ2-2, the full variable domain reads EPEVTQTPSHQVTQMGQEVILRCVPISNHLYFYWYRQILGQKVEFLVSFYNNEISEKSEIFDDQFSVERPDGSNFTLKIRSTKLEDSAMYFCASNGRVTGELFFGEGSRLTVL.

The gene calls are TRBV5-1 and TRBJ1-4, with D perhaps matching TRBD1 (5 bases). Trimming took off 4 bases at V and 3 bases at J, with 16 bases between the two ends. The CDR3 contains 16 residues. Germline loops: CDR1 SGHRS, CDR2 YFSETQ. DNA for the CDR3: TGCGCCAGCAGCACCCTACCGGGGGGGGCTAATGAAAAACTGTTTTTT. Residues: CASSTLPGGANEKLFF.

The V and J genes are TRBV9 and TRBJ2-5, with 10 nucleotides matching TRBD2. The germline gives CDR1 SGDLS, CDR2 YYNGEE. The J segment lost 5 bases and the V segment lost 4 bases, leaving 8 bases of the junction unmatched. The CDR3 spans 15 residues. The CDR3 nucleotides read TGTGCCAGCAGCACACAGCGGGAGGGCCTTGAGACCCAGTACTTC. Translating gives CASSTQREGLETQYF.

The V gene is TRBV14, the J gene TRBJ1-2; TRBD1 might be the D (6 bases). V gave up 2 bases and J gave up 8 bases, with 12 bases separating them. Germline CDR1 is SGHDN and CDR2 is FVKESK. The CDR3 runs 13 residues. The CDR3 sequence: CASSQRNREGYTF. The CDR3 DNA reads TGTGCCAGCAGCCAACGAAACAGGGAGGGCTACACCTTC. The full variable domain, rest sourced from reference TRBV14 and TRBJ1-2, is EAGVTQFPSHSVIEKGQTVTLRCDPISGHDNLYWYRRVMGKEIKFLLHFVKESKQDESGMPNNRFLAERTGGTYSTLKVQPAELEDSGVYFCASSQRNREGYTFGSGTRLTVV.

This chain links TRBV6-6 with TRBJ2-7; weak D call: TRBD1 (6 bases). The V end lost 6 bases, the J end lost 4 bases, and 10 bases lay between the germline ends. The CDR3 runs to 12 residues. CDR1 is MNHNY, CDR2 SVGAGI, per germline (reference sequence). In DNA, the CDR3 is TGTGCCAGCAGGACGGACAGATACGAGCAGTACTTC. This translates into CASRTDRYEQYF.